This record concerns one TCR beta chain sequence. Germline V gene lookup returns CDR1 SNHLY and CDR2 FYNNEI. This CDR3 spans 15 amino acids. The ends lost 6 bases at V and 4 bases at J; junction bases unmatched: 8. The data belong to a study of blood T cell repertoires in COVID-19. Recruitment covered roughly 24 US areas and drew participants whose ages spanned roughly 18 to 89 years. Sequenced by immunoSEQ multiplex PCR; TCRdb stores in-frame clones only, minus some. The data hold fewer than 500,000 clones, with approximately 90% observed a single time. The sequencing sample was made of PBMCs or T cells enriched from blood (not recorded which). The chain employs TRBV2 and TRBJ2-7; 11 nucleotides line up with TRBD2. This clonotype was obtained from a woman aged 18 to 35 who had recovered from COVID-19. The CDR3 DNA reads as TGTGCCAGCAGGGAGACTAGCGGGGATTGGTACGAGCAGTACTTC. Protein product: CASRETSGDWYEQYF. The whole variable domain, filled in from reference TRBV2 and TRBJ2-7, reads EPEVTQTPSHQVTQMGQEVILRCVPISNHLYFYWYRQILGQKVEFLVSFYNNEISEKSEIFDDQFSVERPDGSNFTLKIRSTKLEDSAMYFCASRETSGDWYEQYFGPGTRLTVT.